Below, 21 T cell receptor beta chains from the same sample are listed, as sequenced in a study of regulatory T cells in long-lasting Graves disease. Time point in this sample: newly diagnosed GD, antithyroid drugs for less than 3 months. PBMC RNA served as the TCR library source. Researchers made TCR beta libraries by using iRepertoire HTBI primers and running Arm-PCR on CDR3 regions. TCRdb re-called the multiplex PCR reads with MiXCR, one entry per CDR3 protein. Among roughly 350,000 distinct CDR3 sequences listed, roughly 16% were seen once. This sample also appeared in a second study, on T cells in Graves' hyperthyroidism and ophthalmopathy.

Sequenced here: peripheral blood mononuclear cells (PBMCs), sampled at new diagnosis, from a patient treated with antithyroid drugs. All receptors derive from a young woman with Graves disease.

The CDR3 DNA follows: TGTGCCAGTAGTATAGGGCAGGGGACCTACAATGAGCAGTTCTTC. Protein sequence: CASSIGQGTYNEQFF. The chain combines TRBV19 with TRBJ2-1; tentatively, D is TRBD1 (6 bases). The germline gives CDR1 LNHDA, CDR2 SQIVND (reference sequence). The CDR3 is made up of 15 amino acids. V lost 1 base and J 2 bases, leaving 9 bases between the germline ends.

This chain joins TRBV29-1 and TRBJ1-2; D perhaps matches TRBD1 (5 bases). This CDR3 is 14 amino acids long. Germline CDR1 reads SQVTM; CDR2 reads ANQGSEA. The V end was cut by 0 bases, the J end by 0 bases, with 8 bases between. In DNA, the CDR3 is TGCAGCGTTGAAGATAGGGGACCTAACTATGGCTACACCTTC. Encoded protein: CSVEDRGPNYGYTF.

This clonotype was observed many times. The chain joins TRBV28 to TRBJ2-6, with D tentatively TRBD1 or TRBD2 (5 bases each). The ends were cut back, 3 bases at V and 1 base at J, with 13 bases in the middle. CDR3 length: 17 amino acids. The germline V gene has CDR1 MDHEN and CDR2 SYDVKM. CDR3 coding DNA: TGTGCCAGCAGTTTCGCGGGCCCAGGGTCTGGGGCCAACGTCCTGACTTTC. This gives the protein CASSFAGPGSGANVLTF.

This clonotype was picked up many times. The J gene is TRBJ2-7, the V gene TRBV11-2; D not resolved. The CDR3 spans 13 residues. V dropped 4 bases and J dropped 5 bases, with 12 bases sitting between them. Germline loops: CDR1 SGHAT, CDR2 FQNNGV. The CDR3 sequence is CASSYPPKDEQYF. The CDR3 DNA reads TGTGCCAGCAGCTACCCCCCTAAGGACGAGCAGTACTTC.

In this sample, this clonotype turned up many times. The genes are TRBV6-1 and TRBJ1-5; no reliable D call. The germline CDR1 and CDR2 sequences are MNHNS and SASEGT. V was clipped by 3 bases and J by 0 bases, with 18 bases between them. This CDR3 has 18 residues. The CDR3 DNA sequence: TGTGCCAGCAGTGACCGTGGCTTGGAGACCTATAGCAATCAGCCCCAGCATTTT. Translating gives CASSDRGLETYSNQPQHF.

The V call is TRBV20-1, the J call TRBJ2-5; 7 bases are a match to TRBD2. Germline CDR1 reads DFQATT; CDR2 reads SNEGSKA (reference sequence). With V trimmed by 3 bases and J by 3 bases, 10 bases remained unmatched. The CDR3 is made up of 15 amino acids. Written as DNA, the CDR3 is TGCAGTGCTAGTATCAGAGGGACTATTAAAGAGACCCAGTACTTC. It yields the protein CSASIRGTIKETQYF.

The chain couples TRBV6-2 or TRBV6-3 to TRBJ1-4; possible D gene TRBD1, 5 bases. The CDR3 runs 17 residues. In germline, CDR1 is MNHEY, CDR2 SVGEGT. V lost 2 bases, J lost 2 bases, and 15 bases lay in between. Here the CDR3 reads CASSYPARGSTNEKLFF. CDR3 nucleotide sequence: TGTGCCAGCAGTTACCCAGCCCGGGGCTCGACTAATGAAAAACTGTTTTTT.

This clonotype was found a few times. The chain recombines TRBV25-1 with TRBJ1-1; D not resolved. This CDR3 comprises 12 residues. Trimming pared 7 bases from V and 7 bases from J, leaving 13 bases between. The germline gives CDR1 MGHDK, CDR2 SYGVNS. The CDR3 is CASTTLTDEAFF. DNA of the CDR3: TGTGCCAGCACTACCCTCACTGATGAAGCTTTCTTT. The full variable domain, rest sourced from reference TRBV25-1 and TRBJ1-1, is EADIYQTPRYLVIGTGKKITLECSQTMGHDKMYWYQQDPGMELHLIHYSYGVNSTEKGDLSSESTVSRIRTEHFPLTLESARPSHTSQYLCASTTLTDEAFFGQGTRLTVV.

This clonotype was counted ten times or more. CDR3 loop: CASSPPGGEAFF. The CDR3 DNA reads as TGTGCCAGCAGTCCGCCGGGAGGGGAAGCTTTCTTT. This chain uses TRBV28 with TRBJ1-1; no firm D call. The length of the CDR3 is 12 residues. V was clipped by 5 bases and J by 8 bases, with 12 bases between them. From germline, CDR1 is MDHEN and CDR2 SYDVKM.

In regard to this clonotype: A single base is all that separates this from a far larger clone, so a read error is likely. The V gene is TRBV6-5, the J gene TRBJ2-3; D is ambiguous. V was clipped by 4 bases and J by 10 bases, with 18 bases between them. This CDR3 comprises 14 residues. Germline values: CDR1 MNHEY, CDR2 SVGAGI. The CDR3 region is CASSLDYLMNAQYF. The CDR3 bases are TGTGCCAGCAGTTTGGATTACCTGATGAATGCGCAGTATTTT.

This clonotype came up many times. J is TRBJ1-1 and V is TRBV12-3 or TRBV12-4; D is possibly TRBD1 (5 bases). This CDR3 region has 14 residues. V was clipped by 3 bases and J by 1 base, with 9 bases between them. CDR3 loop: CASSLGGANTEAFF. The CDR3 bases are TGTGCCAGCAGTTTGGGAGGGGCGAACACTGAAGCTTTCTTT.

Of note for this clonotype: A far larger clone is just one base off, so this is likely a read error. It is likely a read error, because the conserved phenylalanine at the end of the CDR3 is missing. Here the CDR3 reads CASSFGQMNTEAFL. CDR3 DNA sequence: TGTGCCAGCAGCTTTGGACAAATGAACACTGAAGCTTTCCTT. The gene calls are TRBV5-6 and TRBJ1-1, with a tentative D call TRBD1 (5 bases). The germline gives CDR1 SGHDT, CDR2 YYEEEE. Trimming stripped 2 bases from V and 0 bases from J, with 8 bases between. The CDR3 spans 14 residues.

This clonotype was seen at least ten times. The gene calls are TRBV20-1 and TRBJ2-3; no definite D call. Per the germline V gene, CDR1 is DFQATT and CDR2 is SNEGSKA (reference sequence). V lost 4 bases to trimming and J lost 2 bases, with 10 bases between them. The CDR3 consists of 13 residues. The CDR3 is CSAISGTTDTQYF. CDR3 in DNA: TGCAGTGCTATTAGTGGAACCACAGATACGCAGTATTTT.

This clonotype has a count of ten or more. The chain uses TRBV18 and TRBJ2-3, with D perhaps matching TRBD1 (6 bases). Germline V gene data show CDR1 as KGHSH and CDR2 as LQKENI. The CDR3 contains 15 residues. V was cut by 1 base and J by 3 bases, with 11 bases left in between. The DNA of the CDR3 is TGTGCCAGCTCACCACAGCCAGGGGAGACAGATACGCAGTATTTT. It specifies CASSPQPGETDTQYF.

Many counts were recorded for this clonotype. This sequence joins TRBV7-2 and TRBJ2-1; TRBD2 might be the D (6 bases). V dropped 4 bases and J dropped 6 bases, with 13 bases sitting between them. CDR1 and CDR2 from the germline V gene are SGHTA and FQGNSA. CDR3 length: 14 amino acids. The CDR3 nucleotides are TGTGCCAGCAGCTCAACCTGGGGGGTCAATGAGCAGTTCTTC. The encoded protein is CASSSTWGVNEQFF.

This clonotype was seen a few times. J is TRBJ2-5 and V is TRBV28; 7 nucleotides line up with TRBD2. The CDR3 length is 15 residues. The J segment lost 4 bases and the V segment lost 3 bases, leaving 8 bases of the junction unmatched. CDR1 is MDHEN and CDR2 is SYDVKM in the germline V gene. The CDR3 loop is CASSFPRASGETQYF. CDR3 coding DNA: TGTGCCAGCAGTTTCCCCCGGGCTAGCGGAGAGACCCAGTACTTC.

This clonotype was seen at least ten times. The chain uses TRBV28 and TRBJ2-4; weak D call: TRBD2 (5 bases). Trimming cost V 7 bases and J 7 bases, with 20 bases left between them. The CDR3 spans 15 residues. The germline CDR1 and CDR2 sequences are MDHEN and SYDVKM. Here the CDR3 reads CASTPEGVLSNIQYF. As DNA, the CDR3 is TGTGCCAGCACGCCCGAGGGAGTACTCTCCAACATTCAGTACTTC.

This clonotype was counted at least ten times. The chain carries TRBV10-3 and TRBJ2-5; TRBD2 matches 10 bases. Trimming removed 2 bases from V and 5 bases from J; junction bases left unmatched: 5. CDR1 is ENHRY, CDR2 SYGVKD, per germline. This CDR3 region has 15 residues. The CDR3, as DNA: TGTGCCATCAGTGAGGTCCTAGCGGGGGACGAGACCCAGTACTTC. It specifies CAISEVLAGDETQYF.

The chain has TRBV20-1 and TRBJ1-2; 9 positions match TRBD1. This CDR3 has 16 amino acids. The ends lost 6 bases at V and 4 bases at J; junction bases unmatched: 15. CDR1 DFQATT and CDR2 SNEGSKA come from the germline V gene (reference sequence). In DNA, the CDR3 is TGCAGTGCCACCAAGGCGACAGGGGGGTCGAGCTATGGCTACACCTTC. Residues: CSATKATGGSSYGYTF.

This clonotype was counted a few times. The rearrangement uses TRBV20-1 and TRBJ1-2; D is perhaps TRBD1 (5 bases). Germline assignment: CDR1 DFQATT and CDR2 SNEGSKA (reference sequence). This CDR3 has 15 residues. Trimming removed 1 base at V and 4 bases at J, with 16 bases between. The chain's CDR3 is CSARVGDRGIYGYTF. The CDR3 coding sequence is TGCAGTGCTAGAGTCGGGGACCGGGGGATCTATGGCTACACCTTC.

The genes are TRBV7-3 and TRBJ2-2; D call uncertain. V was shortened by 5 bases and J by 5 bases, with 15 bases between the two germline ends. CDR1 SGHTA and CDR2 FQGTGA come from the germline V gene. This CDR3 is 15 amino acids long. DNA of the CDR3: TGTGCCAGCAGCCCCGACACGGGTAGGACCGGGGAGCTGTTTTTT. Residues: CASSPDTGRTGELFF.